The 3 T cell receptor beta chains listed next were all sequenced from one sample in a study of T-cell memory formation after mild COVID-19. TCRdb used MiXCR to reprocess the 5' RACE reads, holding one entry per CDR3 protein. The table records hundreds of thousands of distinct CDR3 sequences, 28% of them present only once. Material: PBMCs or a T cell subset sorted from them (not recorded which). The source of these receptors is an adult woman who had mild COVID-19 (a few samples of this study predate the infection). Cell type and time point are not known.

V usage is TRBV7-9 and J usage is TRBJ1-1, with TRBD1 identical over 7 bases. The V gene end was trimmed by 1 base and the J gene end by 11 bases; junction bases not matched to a gene: 10. Germline CDR1 reads SEHNR; CDR2 reads FQNEAQ (reference sequence). This CDR3 has 14 amino acids. CDR3 sequence (DNA): TGTGCCAGCAGCTTAGAGACGGCCGGGACAGAGGCTTTCTTT. Translated, it gives CASSLETAGTEAFF.

This clonotype was recorded a few times. The V gene is TRBV7-2, the J gene TRBJ1-1; 8 bases line up with TRBD1. Trimming cost V 5 bases and J 3 bases; bases outside gene matches: 11. Germline CDR1 SGHTA, CDR2 FQGNSA. The CDR3 runs 16 residues. The CDR3 region is CASSDPRQGKDTEAFF. The CDR3 region has the DNA TGTGCCAGCAGCGATCCCCGACAGGGGAAGGACACTGAAGCTTTCTTT.

CDR3 in DNA: TGTGCCAGCAGAAAAACCGGGACAGGGGTATTTGGCTCTGGAAACACCATATATTTT. This translates into CASRKTGTGVFGSGNTIYF. The chain employs TRBV12-3 or TRBV12-4 and TRBJ1-3; TRBD1 matches at 10 bases. V lost 6 bases to trimming and J lost 0 bases; unmatched junction nucleotides: 14. The CDR3 extends over 19 amino acids.